What follows is one T cell receptor (beta chain) and its context. These data originate in a study of blood T cell repertoires in COVID-19. For the study at large: The United States, Italy and Spain supplied acute and convalescent COVID-19 samples. From T cells, B-cell-depleted T cells, or PBMCs came the material, which was cDNA or gDNA.

Original methodology: Amplification of reference gene primers was used by the study to estimate nucleated cell counts. TCRdb's table, derived via immunoSEQ multiplex PCR, lists solely in-frame clones and lacks some. V, J and clone size reflect that table, while D and trimming were determined from the DNA. Among 150,000 to 200,000 clones, around nine tenths were seen once, and the ten largest hold around 3.5%. Sequencing input: peripheral blood. The source is a man between 65 and 85 years old with acute or convalescent COVID-19.

The CDR3 bases are TGTGCCAGCAGCTTAGGGGGGGTGGAGACCCAGTACTTC. This gives the protein CASSLGGVETQYF. The chain has TRBV11-2 and TRBJ2-5, with D tentatively TRBD2 (6 bases). The CDR3 is 13 residues long. V was cut by 1 base and J by 5 bases, with 8 bases left in between. Germline CDR1 is SGHAT and CDR2 is FQNNGV. Combining the CDR3 with reference TRBV11-2 and TRBJ2-5 gives the whole variable domain EAGVAQSPRYKIIEKRQSVAFWCNPISGHATLYWYQQILGQGPKLLIQFQNNGVVDDSQLPKDRFSAERLKGVDSTLKIQPAKLEDSAVYLCASSLGGVETQYFGPGTRLLVL.